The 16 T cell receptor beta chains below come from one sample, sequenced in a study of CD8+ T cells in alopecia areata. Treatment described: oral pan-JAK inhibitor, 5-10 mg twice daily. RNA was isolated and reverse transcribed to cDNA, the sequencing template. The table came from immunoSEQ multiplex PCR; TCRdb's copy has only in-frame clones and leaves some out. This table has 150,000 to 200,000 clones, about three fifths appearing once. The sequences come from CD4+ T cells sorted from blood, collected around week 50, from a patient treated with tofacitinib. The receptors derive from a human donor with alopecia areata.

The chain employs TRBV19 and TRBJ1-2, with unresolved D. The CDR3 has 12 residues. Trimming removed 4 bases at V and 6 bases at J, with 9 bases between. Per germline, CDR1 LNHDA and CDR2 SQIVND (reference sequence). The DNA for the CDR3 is TGTGCCAGTAGTACCCCGCGTAATGGCTACACCTTC. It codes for CASSTPRNGYTF.

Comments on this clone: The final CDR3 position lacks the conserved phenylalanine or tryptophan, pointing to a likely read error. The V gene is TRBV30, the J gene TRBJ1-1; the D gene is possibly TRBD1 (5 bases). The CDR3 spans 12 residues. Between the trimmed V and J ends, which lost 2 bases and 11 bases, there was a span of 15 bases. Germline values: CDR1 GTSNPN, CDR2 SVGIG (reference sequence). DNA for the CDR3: TGTGCCTGGAGTCCACCGGGGGTGGGTGCTTTCCTT. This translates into CAWSPPGVGAFL.

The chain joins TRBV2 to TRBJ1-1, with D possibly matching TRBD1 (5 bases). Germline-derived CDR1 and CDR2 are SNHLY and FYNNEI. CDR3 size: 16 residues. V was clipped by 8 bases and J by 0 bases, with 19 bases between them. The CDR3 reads CASLRDASAMNTEAFF. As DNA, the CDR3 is TGTGCCAGCCTCCGGGACGCCTCGGCGATGAACACTGAAGCTTTCTTT.

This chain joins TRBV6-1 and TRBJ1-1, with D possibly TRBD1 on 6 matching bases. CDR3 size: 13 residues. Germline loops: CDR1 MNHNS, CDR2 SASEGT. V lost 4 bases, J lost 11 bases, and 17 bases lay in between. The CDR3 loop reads CASSVFQAQGAFF. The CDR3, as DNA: TGTGCCAGCAGTGTGTTTCAGGCCCAGGGGGCTTTCTTT.

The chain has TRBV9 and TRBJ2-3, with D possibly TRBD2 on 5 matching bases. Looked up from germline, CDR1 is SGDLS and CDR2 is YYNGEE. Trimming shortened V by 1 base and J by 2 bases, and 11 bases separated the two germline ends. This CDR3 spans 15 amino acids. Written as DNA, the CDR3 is TGTGCCAGCAGCGTATCCACACTAGACACAGATACGCAGTATTTT. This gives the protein CASSVSTLDTDTQYF.

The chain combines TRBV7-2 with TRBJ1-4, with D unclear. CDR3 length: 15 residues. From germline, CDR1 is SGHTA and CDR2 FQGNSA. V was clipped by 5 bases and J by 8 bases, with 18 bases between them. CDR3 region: CASSPGRPPGEKLFF. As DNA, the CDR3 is TGTGCCAGCAGCCCCGGACGGCCACCTGGGGAAAAACTGTTTTTT. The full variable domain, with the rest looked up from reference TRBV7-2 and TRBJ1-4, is GAGVSQSPSNKVTEKGKDVELRCDPISGHTALYWYRQSLGQGLEFLIYFQGNSAPDKSGLPSDRFSAERTGGSVSTLTIQRTQQEDSAVYLCASSPGRPPGEKLFFGSGTQLSVL.

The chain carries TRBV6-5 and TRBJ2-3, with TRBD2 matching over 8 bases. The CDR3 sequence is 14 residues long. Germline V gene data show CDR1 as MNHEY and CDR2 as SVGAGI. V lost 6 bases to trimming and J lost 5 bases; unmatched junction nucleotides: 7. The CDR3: CASSHTGGQDTQYF. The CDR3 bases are TGTGCCAGCAGCCATACGGGGGGGCAAGATACGCAGTATTTT.

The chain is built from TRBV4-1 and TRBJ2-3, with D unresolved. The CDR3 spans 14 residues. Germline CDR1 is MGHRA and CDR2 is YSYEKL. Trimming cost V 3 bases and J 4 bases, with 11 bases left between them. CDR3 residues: CASSQGFVADTQYF. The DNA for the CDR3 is TGCGCCAGCAGCCAGGGGTTTGTGGCAGATACGCAGTATTTT.

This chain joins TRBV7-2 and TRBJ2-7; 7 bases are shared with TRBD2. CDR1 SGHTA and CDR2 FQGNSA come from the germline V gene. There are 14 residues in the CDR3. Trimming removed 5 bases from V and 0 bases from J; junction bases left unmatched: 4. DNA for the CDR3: TGTGCCAGCAGCCCAAGCGGGGCCTCCTACGAGCAGTACTTC. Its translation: CASSPSGASYEQYF.

CDR3 amino acids: CASSSGTAFYGYTF. The CDR3 DNA reads TGTGCCAGTAGCTCCGGGACAGCCTTCTATGGCTACACCTTC. V and J are TRBV19 and TRBJ1-2; 7 nucleotides agree with TRBD1. Losses at the gene ends were 6 bases for V and 4 bases for J; bases not matched to a gene: 8. The germline V gene has CDR1 LNHDA and CDR2 SQIVND (reference sequence). The CDR3 consists of 14 residues.

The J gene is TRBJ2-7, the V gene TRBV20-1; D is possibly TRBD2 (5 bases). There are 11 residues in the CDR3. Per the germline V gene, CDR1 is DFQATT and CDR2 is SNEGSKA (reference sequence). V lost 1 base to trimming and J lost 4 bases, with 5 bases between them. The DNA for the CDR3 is TGCAGTGCTAGAGGGGAGTACGAGCAGTACTTC. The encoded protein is CSARGEYEQYF.

For the CDR3, the DNA is TGCGCCAGCAGCTTGGCCTTGCCGATAACAGGAAGGCAGCAGTACTTC. Protein: CASSLALPITGRQQYF. The V gene is TRBV5-1, the J gene TRBJ2-7, with D perhaps matching TRBD1 (5 bases). The V gene lost 0 bases and the J gene lost 8 bases, with 21 bases spanning the gap. Germline values: CDR1 SGHRS, CDR2 YFSETQ. This CDR3 comprises 16 residues.

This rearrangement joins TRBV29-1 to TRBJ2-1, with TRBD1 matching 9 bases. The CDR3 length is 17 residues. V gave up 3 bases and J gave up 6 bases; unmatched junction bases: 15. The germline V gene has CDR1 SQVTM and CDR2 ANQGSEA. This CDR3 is CSVDGTGGTGKINEQFF. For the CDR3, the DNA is TGCAGCGTTGATGGGACAGGAGGGACAGGGAAAATCAATGAGCAGTTCTTC.

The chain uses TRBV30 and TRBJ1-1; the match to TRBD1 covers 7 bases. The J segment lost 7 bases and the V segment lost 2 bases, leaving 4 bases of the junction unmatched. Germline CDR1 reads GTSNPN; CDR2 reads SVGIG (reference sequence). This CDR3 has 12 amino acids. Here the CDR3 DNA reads TGTGCCTGGAGTCCGGGACAGTATGAAGCTTTCTTT. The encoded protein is CAWSPGQYEAFF.

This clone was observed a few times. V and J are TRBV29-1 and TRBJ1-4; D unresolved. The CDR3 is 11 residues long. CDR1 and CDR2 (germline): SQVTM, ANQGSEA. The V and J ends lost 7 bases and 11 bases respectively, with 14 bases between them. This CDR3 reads CSAYKGQKLFF. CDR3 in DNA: TGCAGCGCCTATAAAGGGCAGAAACTGTTTTTT.

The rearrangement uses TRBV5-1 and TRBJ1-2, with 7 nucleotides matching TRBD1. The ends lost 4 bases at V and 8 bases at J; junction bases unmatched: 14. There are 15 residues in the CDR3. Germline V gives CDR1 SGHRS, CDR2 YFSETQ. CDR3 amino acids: CASSPRDSRTEGYTF. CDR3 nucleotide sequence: TGCGCCAGCAGCCCCCGGGACAGCCGGACGGAGGGCTACACCTTC.